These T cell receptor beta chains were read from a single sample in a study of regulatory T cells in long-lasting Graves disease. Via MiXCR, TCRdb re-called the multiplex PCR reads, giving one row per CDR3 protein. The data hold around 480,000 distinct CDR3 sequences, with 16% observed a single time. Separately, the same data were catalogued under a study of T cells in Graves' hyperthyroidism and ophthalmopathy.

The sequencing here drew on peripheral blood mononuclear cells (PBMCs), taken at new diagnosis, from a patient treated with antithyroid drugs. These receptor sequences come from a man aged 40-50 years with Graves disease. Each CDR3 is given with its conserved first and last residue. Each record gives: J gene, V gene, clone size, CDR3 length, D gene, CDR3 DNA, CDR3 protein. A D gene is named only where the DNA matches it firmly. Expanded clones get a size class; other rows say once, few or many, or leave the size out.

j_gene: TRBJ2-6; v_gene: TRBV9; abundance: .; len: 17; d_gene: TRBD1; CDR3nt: TGTGCCAGCAGCGTATTTGAGGGGGCGACCGGGGCCAACGTCCTGACTTTC; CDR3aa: CASSVFEGATGANVLTF
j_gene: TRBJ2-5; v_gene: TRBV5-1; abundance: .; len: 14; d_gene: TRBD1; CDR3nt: TGCGCCAGCAGCGAGGACAGGATCCAAGAGACCCAGTACTTC; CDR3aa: CASSEDRIQETQYF
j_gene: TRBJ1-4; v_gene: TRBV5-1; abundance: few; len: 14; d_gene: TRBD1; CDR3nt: TGCGCCAGCAGCCCGGGGACAGGAAGTGAAAAACTGTTTTTT; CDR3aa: CASSPGTGSEKLFF
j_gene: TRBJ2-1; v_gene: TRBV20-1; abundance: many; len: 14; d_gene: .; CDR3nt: TGCAGTGCTAGAGCCGGGGGACCAGACAATGAGCAGTTCTTC; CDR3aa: CSARAGGPDNEQFF
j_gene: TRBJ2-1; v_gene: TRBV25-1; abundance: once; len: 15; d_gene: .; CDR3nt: TGTGCCAGCAGTGAAAGGGTAATACGCTACAATGAGCAGTTCTTC; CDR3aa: CASSERVIRYNEQFF
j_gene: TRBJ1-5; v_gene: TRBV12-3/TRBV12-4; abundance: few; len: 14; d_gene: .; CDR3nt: TGTGCCAGCAAGGGTCCCAGGCCGAATGGGCCCCAGCATTTT; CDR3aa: CASKGPRPNGPQHF
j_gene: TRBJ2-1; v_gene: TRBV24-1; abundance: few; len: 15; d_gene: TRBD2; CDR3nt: TGTGCCACCAGTGATTCGGGACTAGCGGGCGTTGAGCAGTTCTTC; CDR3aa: CATSDSGLAGVEQFF
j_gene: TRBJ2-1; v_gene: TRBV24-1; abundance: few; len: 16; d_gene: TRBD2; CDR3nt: TGTGCCACCAGTGATTTTGGACTAGCTTCCCACAATGAGCAGTTCTTC; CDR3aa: CATSDFGLASHNEQFF
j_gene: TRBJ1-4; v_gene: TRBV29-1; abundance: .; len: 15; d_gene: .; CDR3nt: TGCAGCGTTGAAGCGGCGGCGGGGGGCAGAGAAAAACTGTTTTTT; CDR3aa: CSVEAAAGGREKLFF
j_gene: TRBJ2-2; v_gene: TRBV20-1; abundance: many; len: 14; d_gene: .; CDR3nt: TGCAGTGCTAGAGACACCGGACAGTCCGGGGAGCTGTTTTTT; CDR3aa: CSARDTGQSGELFF
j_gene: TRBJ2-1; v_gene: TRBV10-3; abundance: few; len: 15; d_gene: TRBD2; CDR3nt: TGTGCCATCAGTGAGCAGCGGGAGGTCAACAATGAGCAGTTCTTC; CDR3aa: CAISEQREVNNEQFF
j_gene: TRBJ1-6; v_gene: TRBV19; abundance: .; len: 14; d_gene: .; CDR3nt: TGTGCCAGTAGGACTGACGGTTATAATTCACCCCTCCACTTT; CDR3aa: CASRTDGYNSPLHF
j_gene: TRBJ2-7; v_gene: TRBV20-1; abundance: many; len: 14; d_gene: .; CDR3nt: TGCAGTGCTAGAGATCTAGAACTCCCCTACGAGCAGTACTTC; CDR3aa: CSARDLELPYEQYF
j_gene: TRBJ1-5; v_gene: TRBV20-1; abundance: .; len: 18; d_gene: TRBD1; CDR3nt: TGCAGTGCTAGAGTTGCAGGGGGGGGAGAAGGGTTTAATCAGCCCCAGCATTTT; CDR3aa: CSARVAGGGEGFNQPQHF
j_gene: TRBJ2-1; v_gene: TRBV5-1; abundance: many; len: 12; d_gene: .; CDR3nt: TGCGCCAGCAGCTTGAGGGACGATGAGCAGTTCTTC; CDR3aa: CASSLRDDEQFF
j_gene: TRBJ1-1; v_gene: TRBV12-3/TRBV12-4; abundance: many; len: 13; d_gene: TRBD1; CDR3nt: TGTGCCAGCGCTAGGGGGCACGGCACTGAAGCTTTCTTT; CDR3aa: CASARGHGTEAFF
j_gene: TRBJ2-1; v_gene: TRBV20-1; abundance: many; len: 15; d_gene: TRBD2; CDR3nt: TGCAGTGCTAGTGAGGGGACTAGGGTTCGCAATGAGCAGTTCTTC; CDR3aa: CSASEGTRVRNEQFF
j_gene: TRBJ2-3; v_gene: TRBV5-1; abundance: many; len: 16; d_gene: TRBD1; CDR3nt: TGCGCCAGCAGCTCGACCCGGGACAGGAGGTCAGATACGCAGTATTTT; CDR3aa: CASSSTRDRRSDTQYF
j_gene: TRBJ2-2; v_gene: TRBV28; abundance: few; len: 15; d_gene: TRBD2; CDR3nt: TGTGCCAGCAGGCAAGCGGGGAGCAGGAACGGGGAGCTGTTTTTT; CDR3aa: CASRQAGSRNGELFF
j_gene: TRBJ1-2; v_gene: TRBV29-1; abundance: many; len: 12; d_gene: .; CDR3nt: TGCAGCGTTGATGGGGGGCAAGATGGCTACACCTTC; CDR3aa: CSVDGGQDGYTF
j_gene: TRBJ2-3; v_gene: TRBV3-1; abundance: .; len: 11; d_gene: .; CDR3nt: TGTGCCAGCAGCCAGAGTCATACGCAGTATTTT; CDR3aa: CASSQSHTQYF
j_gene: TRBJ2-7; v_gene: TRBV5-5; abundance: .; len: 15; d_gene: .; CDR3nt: TGTGCCAGCAGCTTGGAAAGCGGACTATCCTACGAGCAGTACTTC; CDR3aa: CASSLESGLSYEQYF
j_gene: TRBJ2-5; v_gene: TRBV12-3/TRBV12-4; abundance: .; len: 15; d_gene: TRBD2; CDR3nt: TGTGCCAGCAGCGACTCGTATAGCGGGAAAGAGACCCAGTACTTC; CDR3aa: CASSDSYSGKETQYF
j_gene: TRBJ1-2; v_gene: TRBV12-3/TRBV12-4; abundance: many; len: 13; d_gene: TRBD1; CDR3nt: TGTGCCAGCTTGCGGCGGACAGGGGATGGCTACACCTTC; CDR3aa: CASLRRTGDGYTF
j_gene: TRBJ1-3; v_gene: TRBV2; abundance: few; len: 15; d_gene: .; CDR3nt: TGTGCCAGCAGTTCTCACCCTGGAACAGGGAACACCATATATTTT; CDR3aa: CASSSHPGTGNTIYF
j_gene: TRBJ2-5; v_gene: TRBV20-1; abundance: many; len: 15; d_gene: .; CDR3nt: TGCAGTGCTAGAGATTTGACAGAGCTGCAAGAGACCCAGTACTTC; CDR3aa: CSARDLTELQETQYF
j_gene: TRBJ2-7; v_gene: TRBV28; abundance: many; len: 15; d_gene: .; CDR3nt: TGTGCCAGCAGCCTACTGGATTTTCCACAGCGCGAGCAGTACTTC; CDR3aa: CASSLLDFPQREQYF
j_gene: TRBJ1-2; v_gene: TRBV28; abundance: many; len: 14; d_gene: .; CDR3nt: TGTGCCAGCAGTTCCTCATACGTGGGGGAGGGCTACACCTTC; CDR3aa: CASSSSYVGEGYTF
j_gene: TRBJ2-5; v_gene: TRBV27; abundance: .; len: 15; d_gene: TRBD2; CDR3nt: TGTGCCAGCAGTTTGGGACTAGCGGGAGTGAAGACCCAGTACTTC; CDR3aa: CASSLGLAGVKTQYF
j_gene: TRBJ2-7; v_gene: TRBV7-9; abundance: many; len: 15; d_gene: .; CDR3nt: TGTGCCAGCAGTACGACAGCTAAAAGCTCCTACGAGCAGTACTTC; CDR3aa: CASSTTAKSSYEQYF
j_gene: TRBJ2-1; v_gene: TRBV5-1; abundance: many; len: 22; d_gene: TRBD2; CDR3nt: TGCGCCAGCAGCTTGAGGGCAGCCATCCCACTAGCGGGAGAACGGACCTACAATGAGCAGTTCTTC; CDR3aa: CASSLRAAIPLAGERTYNEQFF
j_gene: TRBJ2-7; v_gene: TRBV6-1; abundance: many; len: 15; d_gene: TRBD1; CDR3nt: TGTGCCAGCAGTCGAGCCGGGACAGGGGTCTACGAGCAGTACTTC; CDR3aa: CASSRAGTGVYEQYF
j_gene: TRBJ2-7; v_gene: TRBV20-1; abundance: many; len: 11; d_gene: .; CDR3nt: TGCAGTGCTAGGTATCAATACGAGCAGTACTTC; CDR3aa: CSARYQYEQYF
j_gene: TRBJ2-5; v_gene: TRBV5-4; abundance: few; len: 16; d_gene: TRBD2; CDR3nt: TGTGCCAGCAGCGAGGGACTAGCGGGAGATCAAGAGACCCAGTACTTC; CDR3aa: CASSEGLAGDQETQYF
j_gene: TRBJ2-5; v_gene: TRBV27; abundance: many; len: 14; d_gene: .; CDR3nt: TGTGCCAGCAGCCCAGGACAGATTAGAGAGACCCAGTACTTC; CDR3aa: CASSPGQIRETQYF
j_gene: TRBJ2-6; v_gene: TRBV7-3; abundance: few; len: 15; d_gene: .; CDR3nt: TGTGCCAGCGGGGACACCCTCTCTGGGGCCAACGTCCTGACTTTC; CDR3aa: CASGDTLSGANVLTF